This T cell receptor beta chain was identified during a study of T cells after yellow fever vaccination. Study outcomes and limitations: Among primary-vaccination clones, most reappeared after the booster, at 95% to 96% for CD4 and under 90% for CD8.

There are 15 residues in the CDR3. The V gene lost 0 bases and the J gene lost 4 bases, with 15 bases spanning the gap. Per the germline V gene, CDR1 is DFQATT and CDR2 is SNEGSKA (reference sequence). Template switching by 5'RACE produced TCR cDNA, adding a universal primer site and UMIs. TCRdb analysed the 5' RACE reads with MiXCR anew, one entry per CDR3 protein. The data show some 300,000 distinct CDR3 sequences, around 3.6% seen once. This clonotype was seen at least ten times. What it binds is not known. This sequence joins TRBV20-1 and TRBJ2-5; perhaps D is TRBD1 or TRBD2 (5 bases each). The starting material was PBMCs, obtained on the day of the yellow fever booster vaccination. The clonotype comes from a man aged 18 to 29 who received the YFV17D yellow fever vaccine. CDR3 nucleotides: TGCAGTGCTAGAGACTGGGACGGGACGGGAGAGACCCAGTACTTC. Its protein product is CSARDWDGTGETQYF.